This T cell receptor (beta chain) was captured in a study of T cells in Graves' hyperthyroidism and ophthalmopathy. This clonotype was recorded a few times. The PBMCs studied were ones that came from around 10 ml fresh peripheral blood. This CDR3 is built from 12 residues. CDR1 and CDR2 (germline): ENHRY, SYGVKD. V was trimmed by 5 bases and J by 4 bases, leaving 7 bases between them. RNA transcripts gave rise to amplified TCR beta CDR3 regions. During a first-round RT-PCR of the TCR CDR3, the HTBI primer set was used. One entry per CDR3 protein, called by TCRdb with MiXCR from the multiplex PCR reads. The table lists about 380,000 distinct CDR3 sequences, 14% of them singletons, with approximately 10% in the top ten.

Sequencing was performed on blood. This TCR was sampled from a woman aged 55-70 years with Graves' hyperthyroidism. This rearrangement joins TRBV10-3 to TRBJ2-3; D possibly uses TRBD1 or TRBD2 (5 bases each). Here the CDR3 DNA reads TGTGCCATCAGTCGGGACGCAGATACGCAGTATTTT. It codes for CAISRDADTQYF.